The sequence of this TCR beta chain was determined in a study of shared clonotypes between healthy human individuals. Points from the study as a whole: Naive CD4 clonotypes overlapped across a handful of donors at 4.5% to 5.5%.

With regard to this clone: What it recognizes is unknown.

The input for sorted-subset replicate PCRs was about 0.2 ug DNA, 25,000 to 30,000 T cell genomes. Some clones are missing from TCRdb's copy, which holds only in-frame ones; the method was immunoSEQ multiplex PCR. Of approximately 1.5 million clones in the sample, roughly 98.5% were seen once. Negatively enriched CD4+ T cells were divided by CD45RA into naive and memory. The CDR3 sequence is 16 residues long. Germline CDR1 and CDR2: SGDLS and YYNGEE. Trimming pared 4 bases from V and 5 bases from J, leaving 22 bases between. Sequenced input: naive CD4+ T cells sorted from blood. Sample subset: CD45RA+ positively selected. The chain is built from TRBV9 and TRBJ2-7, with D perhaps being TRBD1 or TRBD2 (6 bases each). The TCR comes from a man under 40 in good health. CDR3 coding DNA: TGTGCCAGCAGCCCCGATGGTCGGGGGCCGACCCACGAGCAGTACTTC. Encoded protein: CASSPDGRGPTHEQYF.